Below, one T cell receptor (beta chain) is given with its context. The data derive from a study of blood T cell repertoires in COVID-19. Looking at the study overall: PBMCs, B-cell-depleted T cells, or T cells provided the cDNA or gDNA that made up the material.

Source study methods: Estimated nucleated cell counts came from reference gene primer amplification. Clones were sequenced by immunoSEQ multiplex PCR, and TCRdb holds only the in-frame ones, with some missing. That table furnishes V, J and clone size, whereas the DNA furnished D and trimming. Among roughly 100,000 clones listed, about 80% were seen once. The source material was peripheral blood. The TCR originated in a man between 65 and 85 years old with acute or convalescent COVID-19.

The CDR3 reads CASSLAKRAGDTQYF. CDR3 bases: TGTGCCAGCAGCTTAGCGAAGCGCGCGGGTGATACGCAGTATTTT. J is TRBJ2-3 and V is TRBV7-2; the D gene is possibly TRBD2 (5 bases). This CDR3 comprises 15 residues. V shed 0 bases and J shed 6 bases, with 13 bases lying between them. Germline loops: CDR1 SGHTA, CDR2 FQGNSA.